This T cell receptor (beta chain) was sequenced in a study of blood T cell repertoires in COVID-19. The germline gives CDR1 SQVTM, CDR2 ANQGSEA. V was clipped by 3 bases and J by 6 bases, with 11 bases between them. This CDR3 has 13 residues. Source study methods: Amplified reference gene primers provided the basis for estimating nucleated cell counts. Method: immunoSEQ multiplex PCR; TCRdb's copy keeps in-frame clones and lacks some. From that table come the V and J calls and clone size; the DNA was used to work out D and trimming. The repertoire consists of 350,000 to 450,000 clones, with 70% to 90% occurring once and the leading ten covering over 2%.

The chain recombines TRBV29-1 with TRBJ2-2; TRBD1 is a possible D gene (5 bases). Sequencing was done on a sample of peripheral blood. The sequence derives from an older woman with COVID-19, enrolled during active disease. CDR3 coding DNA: TGCAGCGTTGAGGGTGGCAGGGCCGGGGAGCTGTTTTTT. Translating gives CSVEGGRAGELFF.